This T cell receptor (beta chain) was retrieved from a study of response to subunit inactivated influenza vaccine. General study points: Authors proposed each seasonal influenza vaccination draws in few new T cells.

CDR1 KGHSH and CDR2 LQKENI come from the germline V gene. The CDR3 extends over 16 amino acids. V gave up 4 bases and J gave up 3 bases, with 15 bases separating them. This clonotype was seen only a few times. Antigen: not known. MiXCR was run by TCRdb on the RT-PCR reads, yielding one entry per CDR3 protein. The repertoire holds approximately 730,000 distinct CDR3 sequences, approximately 14% seen once, with around 7% in the top ten. The chain links TRBV18 to TRBJ2-2; D gene unclear. The sequence came from a man aged 50-60 years who received an inactivated influenza vaccine. Sample: PBMCs from blood, taken less than 15 days before vaccination. The CDR3, as DNA: TGTGCCAGCTCACTTTTCCCATGGTTAGACACCGGGGAGCTGTTTTTT. Protein: CASSLFPWLDTGELFF.